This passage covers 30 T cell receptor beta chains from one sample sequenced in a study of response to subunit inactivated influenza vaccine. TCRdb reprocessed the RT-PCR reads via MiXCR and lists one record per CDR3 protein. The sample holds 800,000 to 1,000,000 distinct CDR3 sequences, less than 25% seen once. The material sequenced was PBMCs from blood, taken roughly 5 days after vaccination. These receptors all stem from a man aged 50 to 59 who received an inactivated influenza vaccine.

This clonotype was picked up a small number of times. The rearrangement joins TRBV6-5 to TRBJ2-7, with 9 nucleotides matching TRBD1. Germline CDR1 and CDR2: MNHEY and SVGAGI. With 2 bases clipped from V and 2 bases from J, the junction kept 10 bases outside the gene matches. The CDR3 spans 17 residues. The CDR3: CASSYPKSGQGAYEQYF. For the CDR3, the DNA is TGTGCCAGCAGTTACCCAAAATCGGGACAGGGAGCCTACGAGCAGTACTTC.

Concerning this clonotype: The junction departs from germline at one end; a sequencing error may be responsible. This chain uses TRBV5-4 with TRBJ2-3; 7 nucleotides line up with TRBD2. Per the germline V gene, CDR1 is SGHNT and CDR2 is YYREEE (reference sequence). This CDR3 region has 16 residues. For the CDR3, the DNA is TGTGCCATCAGCCCTGAGGCTAGCGGCCGCACAGATACGCAGTATTTT. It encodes CAISPEASGRTDTQYF.

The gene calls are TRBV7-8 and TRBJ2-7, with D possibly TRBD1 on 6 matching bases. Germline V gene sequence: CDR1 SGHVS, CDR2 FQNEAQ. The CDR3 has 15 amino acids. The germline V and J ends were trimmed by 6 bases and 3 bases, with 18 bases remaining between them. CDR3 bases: TGTGCCAGCAGGTATACCCGGACAGCCGACTACGAGCAGTACTTC. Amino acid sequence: CASRYTRTADYEQYF. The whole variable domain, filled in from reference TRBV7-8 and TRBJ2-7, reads GAGVSQSPRYKVAKRGQDVALRCDPISGHVSLFWYQQALGQGPEFLTYFQNEAQLDKSGLPSDRFFAERPEGSVSTLKIQRTQQEDSAVYLCASRYTRTADYEQYFGPGTRLTVT.

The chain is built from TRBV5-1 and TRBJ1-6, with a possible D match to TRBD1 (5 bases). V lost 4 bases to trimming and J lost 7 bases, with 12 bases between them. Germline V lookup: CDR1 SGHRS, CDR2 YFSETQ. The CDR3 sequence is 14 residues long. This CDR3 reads CASSPNRINSPLHF. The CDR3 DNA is TGCGCCAGCAGCCCGAACAGGATAAATTCACCCCTCCACTTT.

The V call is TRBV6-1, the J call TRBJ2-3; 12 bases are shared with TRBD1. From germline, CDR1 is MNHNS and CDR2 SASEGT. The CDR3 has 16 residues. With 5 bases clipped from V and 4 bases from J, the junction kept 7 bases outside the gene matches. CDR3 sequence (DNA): TGTGCCAGCAGTCGCGCCGGGACAGGGGGCCCAGATACGCAGTATTTT. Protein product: CASSRAGTGGPDTQYF.

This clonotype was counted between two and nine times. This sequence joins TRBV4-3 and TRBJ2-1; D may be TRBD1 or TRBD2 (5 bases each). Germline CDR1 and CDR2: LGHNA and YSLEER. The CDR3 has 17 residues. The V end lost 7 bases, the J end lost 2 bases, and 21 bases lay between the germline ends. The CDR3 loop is CASKQSRLGGPYNEQFF. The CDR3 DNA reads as TGCGCCAGCAAGCAGTCTCGTCTTGGGGGACCCTACAATGAGCAGTTCTTC.

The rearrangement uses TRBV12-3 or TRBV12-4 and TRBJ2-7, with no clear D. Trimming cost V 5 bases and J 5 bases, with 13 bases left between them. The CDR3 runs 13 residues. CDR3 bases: TGTGCCAGCAGTGCCGGACGGCGAAACGAGCAGTACTTC. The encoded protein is CASSAGRRNEQYF.

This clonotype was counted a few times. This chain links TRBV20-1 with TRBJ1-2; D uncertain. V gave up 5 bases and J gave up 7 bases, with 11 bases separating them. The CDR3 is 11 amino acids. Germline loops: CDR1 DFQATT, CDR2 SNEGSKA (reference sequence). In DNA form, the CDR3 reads TGCAGTGCTTTCGGAACGGGTGGCTACACCTTC. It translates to CSAFGTGGYTF.

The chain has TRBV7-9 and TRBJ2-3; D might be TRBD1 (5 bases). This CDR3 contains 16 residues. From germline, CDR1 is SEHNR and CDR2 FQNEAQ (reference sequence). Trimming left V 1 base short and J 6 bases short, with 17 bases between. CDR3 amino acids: CASSLEGAVEVDTQYF. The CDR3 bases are TGTGCCAGCAGCTTAGAAGGGGCTGTTGAGGTGGATACGCAGTATTTT. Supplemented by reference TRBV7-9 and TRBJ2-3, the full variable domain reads DTGVSQNPRHKITKRGQNVTFRCDPISEHNRLYWYRQTLGQGPEFLTYFQNEAQLEKSRLLSDRFSAERPKGSFSTLEIQRTEQGDSAMYLCASSLEGAVEVDTQYFGPGTRLTVL.

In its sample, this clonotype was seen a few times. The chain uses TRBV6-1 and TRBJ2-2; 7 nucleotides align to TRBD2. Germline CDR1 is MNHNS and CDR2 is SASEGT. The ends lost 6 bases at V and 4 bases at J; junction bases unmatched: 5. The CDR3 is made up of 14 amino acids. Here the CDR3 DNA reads TGTGCCAGCAGGCGGGAGCCCAGCACCGGGGAGCTGTTTTTT. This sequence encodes CASRREPSTGELFF.

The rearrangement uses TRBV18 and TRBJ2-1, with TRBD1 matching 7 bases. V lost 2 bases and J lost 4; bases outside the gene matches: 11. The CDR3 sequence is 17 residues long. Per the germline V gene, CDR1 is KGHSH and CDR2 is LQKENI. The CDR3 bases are TGTGCCAGCTCACCAGCAAAGGGGACAGATAGTTACAATGAGCAGTTCTTC. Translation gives CASSPAKGTDSYNEQFF.

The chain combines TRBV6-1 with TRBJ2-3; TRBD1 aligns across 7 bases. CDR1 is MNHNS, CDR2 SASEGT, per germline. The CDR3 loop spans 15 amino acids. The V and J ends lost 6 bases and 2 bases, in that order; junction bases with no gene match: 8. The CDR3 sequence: CASSRTGQTTDTQYF. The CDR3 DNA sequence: TGTGCCAGCAGCCGTACGGGACAGACCACAGATACGCAGTATTTT.

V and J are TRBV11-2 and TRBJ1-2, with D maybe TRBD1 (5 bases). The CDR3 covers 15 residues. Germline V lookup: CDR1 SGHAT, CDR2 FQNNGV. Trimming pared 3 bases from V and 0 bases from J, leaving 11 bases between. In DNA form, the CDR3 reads TGTGCCAGCAGCTTGAGGGAGACAGCTAACTATGGCTACACCTTC. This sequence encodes CASSLRETANYGYTF.

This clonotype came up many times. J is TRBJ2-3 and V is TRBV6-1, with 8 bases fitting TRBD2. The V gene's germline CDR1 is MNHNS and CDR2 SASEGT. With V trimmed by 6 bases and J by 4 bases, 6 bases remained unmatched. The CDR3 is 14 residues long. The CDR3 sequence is CASSNSGVPDTQYF. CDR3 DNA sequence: TGTGCCAGCAGCAATAGCGGGGTCCCAGATACGCAGTATTTT.

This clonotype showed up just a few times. The CDR3 spells CAISEGGTGGFNEQFF. The CDR3 DNA is TGTGCCATCAGTGAGGGGGGGACAGGGGGTTTCAATGAGCAGTTCTTC. V gene TRBV10-3 combines with J gene TRBJ2-1, with 11 positions matching TRBD1. Germline-derived CDR1 and CDR2 are ENHRY and SYGVKD. V dropped 2 bases and J dropped 6; count of bases not matched to a gene: 6. The CDR3 is 16 amino acids.

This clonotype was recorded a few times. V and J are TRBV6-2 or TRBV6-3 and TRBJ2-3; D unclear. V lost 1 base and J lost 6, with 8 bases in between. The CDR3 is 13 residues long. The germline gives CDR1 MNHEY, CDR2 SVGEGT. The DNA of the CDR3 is TGTGCCAGCAGTTACTGGATTTTCGATACGCAGTATTTT. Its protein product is CASSYWIFDTQYF.

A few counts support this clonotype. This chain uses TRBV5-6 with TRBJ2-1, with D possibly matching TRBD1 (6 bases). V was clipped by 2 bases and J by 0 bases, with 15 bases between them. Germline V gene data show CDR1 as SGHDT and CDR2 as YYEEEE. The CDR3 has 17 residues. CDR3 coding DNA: TGTGCCAGCAGCTTTTCCCGAACAGGGAGCTCCTACAATGAGCAGTTCTTC. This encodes CASSFSRTGSSYNEQFF.

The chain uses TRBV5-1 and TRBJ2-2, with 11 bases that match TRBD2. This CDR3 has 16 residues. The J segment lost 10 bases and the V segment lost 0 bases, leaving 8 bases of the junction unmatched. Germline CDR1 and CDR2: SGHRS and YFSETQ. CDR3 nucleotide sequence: TGCGCCAGCAGCTTGGGTGGGACTAGCGGACCGCCGGAGCTGTTTTTT. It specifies CASSLGGTSGPPELFF.

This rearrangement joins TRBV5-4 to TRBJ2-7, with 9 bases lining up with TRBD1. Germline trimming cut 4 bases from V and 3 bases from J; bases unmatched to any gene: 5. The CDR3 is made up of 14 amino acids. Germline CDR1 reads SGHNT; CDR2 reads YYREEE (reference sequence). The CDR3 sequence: CASSRLTGGYEQYF. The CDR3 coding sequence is TGTGCCAGCAGCCGGCTGACAGGGGGCTACGAGCAGTACTTC.

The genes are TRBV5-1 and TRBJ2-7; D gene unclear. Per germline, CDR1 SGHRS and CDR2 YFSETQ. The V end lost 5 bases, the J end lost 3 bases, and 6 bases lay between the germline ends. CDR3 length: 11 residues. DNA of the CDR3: TGCGCCAGCAGAAGTAACTACGAGCAGTACTTC. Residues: CASRSNYEQYF.

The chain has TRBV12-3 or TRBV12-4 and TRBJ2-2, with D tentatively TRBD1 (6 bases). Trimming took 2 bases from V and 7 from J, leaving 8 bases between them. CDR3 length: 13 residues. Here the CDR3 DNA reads TGTGCCAGCAGTTTACAGGGGCGCGGGGAGCTGTTTTTT. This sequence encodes CASSLQGRGELFF.

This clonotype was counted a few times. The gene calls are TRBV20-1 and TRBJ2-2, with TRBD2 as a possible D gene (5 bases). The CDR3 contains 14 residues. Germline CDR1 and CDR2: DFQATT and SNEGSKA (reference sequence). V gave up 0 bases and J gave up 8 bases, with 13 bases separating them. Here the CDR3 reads CSARDPVTGGELFF. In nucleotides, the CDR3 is TGCAGTGCTAGAGATCCGGTCACGGGAGGGGAGCTGTTTTTT.

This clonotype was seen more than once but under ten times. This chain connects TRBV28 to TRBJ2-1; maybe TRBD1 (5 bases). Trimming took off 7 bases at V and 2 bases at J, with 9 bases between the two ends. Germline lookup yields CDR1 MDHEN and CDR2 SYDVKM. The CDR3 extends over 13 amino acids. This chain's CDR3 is CASIPGTYNEQFF. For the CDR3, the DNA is TGTGCCAGCATCCCAGGGACCTACAATGAGCAGTTCTTC.

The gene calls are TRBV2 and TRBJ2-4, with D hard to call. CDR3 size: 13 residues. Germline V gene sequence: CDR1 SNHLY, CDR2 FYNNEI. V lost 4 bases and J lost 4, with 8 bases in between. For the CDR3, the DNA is TGTGCCAGCAGTGTTGGGCAGAAAAACATTCAGTACTTC. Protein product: CASSVGQKNIQYF.

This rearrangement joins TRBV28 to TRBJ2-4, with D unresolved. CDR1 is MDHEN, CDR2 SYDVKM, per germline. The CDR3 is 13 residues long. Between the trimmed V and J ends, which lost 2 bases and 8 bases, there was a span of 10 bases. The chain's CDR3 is CASSLAVLDIQYF. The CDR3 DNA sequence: TGTGCCAGCAGTTTAGCAGTTCTGGACATTCAGTACTTC.

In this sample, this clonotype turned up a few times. The CDR3: CASSQNSRQGRETQYF. In DNA form, the CDR3 reads TGTGCCAGCAGCCAGAACTCCAGGCAGGGGAGGGAGACCCAGTACTTC. This chain links TRBV4-2 with TRBJ2-5; D is perhaps TRBD1 or TRBD2 (6 bases each). This CDR3 region has 16 residues. Germline assignment: CDR1 LGHNA and CDR2 YNFKEQ. V lost 3 bases and J 5 bases, leaving 19 bases between the germline ends.

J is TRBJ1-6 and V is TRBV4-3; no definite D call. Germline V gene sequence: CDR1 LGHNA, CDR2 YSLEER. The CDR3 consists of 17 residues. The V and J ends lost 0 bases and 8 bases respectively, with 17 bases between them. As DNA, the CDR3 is TGCGCCAGCAGCCAAGAGTTGAGACCGGTCGTAGATTCACCCCTCCACTTT. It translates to CASSQELRPVVDSPLHF.

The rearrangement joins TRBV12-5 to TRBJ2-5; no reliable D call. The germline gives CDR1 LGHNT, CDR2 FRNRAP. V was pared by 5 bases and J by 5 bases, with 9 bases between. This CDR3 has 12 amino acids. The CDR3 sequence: CASGKSRETQYF. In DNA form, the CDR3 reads TGTGCTAGTGGTAAAAGTCGGGAGACCCAGTACTTC.

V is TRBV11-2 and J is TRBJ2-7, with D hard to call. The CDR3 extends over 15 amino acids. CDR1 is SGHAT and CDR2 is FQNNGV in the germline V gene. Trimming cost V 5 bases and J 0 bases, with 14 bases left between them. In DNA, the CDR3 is TGTGCCAGCAGCCCCTCCAGAACCGCCTCCTACGAGCAGTACTTC. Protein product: CASSPSRTASYEQYF.

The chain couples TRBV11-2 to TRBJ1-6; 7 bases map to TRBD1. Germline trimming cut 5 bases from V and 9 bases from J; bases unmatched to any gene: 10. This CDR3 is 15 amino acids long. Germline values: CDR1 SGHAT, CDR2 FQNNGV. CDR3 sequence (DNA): TGTGCCAGCAGCACCGCGACAGGGCGTAGTTCACCCCTCCACTTT. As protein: CASSTATGRSSPLHF.